The 3 T cell receptor beta chains reported below all come from one sample, sequenced in a study of cytomegalovirus exposure and HLA in healthy donors. 60 Vbeta and 13 Jbeta primers were used in PCR. The assay was immunoSEQ multiplex PCR, and TCRdb's table has in-frame clones only and misses some. Among roughly 160,000 clones listed, more than 70% were seen once. What was sequenced was PBMCs. Source of these receptors: a woman in her thirties or forties in good health and CMV-seropositive.

The gene calls are TRBV28 and TRBJ1-2; D is undetermined. The V gene's germline CDR1 is MDHEN and CDR2 SYDVKM. The CDR3 sequence is 15 residues long. Trimming left V 3 bases short and J 4 bases short, with 15 bases between. This CDR3 is CASSLSAPLGYGYTF. DNA of the CDR3: TGTGCCAGCAGTTTGTCAGCGCCGTTGGGCTATGGCTACACCTTC.

The chain is built from TRBV9 and TRBJ2-1, with 7 bases identical to TRBD1. The V segment lost 4 bases and the J segment 3 bases; nucleotides outside the gene matches: 7. Per germline, CDR1 SGDLS and CDR2 YYNGEE. The CDR3 is 15 residues long. CDR3 in amino acids: CASSSRQGYYNEQFF. CDR3 DNA sequence: TGTGCCAGCAGCTCAAGACAGGGCTACTACAATGAGCAGTTCTTC.

The chain has TRBV6-6 and TRBJ2-5, with 10 positions matching TRBD1. Unmatched junction bases numbered 4, after V lost 2 bases and J lost 4 bases. Germline V gene data show CDR1 as MNHNY and CDR2 as SVGAGI (reference sequence). The CDR3 runs 15 residues. The CDR3 sequence: CASSYGTGEGETQYF. The CDR3, as DNA: TGTGCCAGCAGTTACGGGACAGGGGAGGGAGAGACCCAGTACTTC.